The 18 T cell receptor beta chains given below trace back to one sample, sequenced in a study of shared clonotypes between healthy human individuals. The table came from immunoSEQ multiplex PCR; TCRdb's copy has only in-frame clones and leaves some out. There are some 660,000 clones in the sample; around three quarters occur only once, and around 1.8% lies in the top ten. The sample consisted of memory CD4+ T cells sorted from blood. Indicated subset: CD45RA-negative fraction. These receptors were obtained from a woman in her thirties in good health.

This clone has at least ten counts. The chain has TRBV11-2 and TRBJ2-3, with D maybe TRBD2 (5 bases). V gave up 4 bases and J gave up 2 bases, with 7 bases separating them. Looked up from germline, CDR1 is SGHAT and CDR2 is FQNNGV. The CDR3 loop spans 13 amino acids. CDR3 in DNA: TGTGCCAGCAGCTCGGGAAACACAGATACGCAGTATTTT. This translates into CASSSGNTDTQYF. Full variable domain (rest looked up from reference TRBV11-2 and TRBJ2-3): EAGVAQSPRYKIIEKRQSVAFWCNPISGHATLYWYQQILGQGPKLLIQFQNNGVVDDSQLPKDRFSAERLKGVDSTLKIQPAKLEDSAVYLCASSSGNTDTQYFGPGTRLTVL.

V and J are TRBV5-1 and TRBJ1-1; D gene uncertain. The CDR3 is 15 amino acids. The germline CDR1 and CDR2 sequences are SGHRS and YFSETQ. With 0 bases removed from V and 1 base from J, the gap between germline ends came to 10 bases. The CDR3 sequence is CASSLAAGANTEAFF. The CDR3 DNA reads as TGCGCCAGCAGCTTGGCCGCAGGAGCGAACACTGAAGCTTTCTTT.

The chain combines TRBV7-9 with TRBJ2-7; TRBD2 matches at 13 bases. Looked up from germline, CDR1 is SEHNR and CDR2 is FQNEAQ (reference sequence). The CDR3 covers 16 residues. Losses at the gene ends were 5 bases for V and 2 bases for J; bases not matched to a gene: 6. The CDR3 region has the DNA TGTGCCAGCAGCCAGGCCGGGACTAGCGGGACCTACGAGCAGTACTTC. This translates into CASSQAGTSGTYEQYF.

The rearrangement joins TRBV5-4 to TRBJ2-6; D is uncertain. Germline-derived CDR1 and CDR2 are SGHNT and YYREEE (reference sequence). Trimming cost V 2 bases and J 0 bases, with 9 bases left between them. This CDR3 is built from 16 residues. CDR3 in amino acids: CASSLGLASGANVLTF. In DNA form, the CDR3 reads TGTGCCAGCAGCTTAGGTCTGGCCTCTGGGGCCAACGTCCTGACTTTC.

To note about this clone: This may be a read error, as it is one base from a much larger clone. This chain uses TRBV5-5 with TRBJ1-1; D is undetermined. The CDR3 is made up of 13 amino acids. With 0 bases removed from V and 1 base from J, the gap between germline ends came to 4 bases. CDR1 SGHKS and CDR2 YYEKEE come from the germline V gene (reference sequence). The CDR3 coding sequence is TGTGCCAGCAGCTTGGACAGGAACACTGAAGCTTTCTTT. This encodes CASSLDRNTEAFF.

The gene calls are TRBV28 and TRBJ2-1, with TRBD1 identical over 7 bases. Trimming removed 5 bases from V and 5 bases from J; junction bases left unmatched: 12. The germline V gene has CDR1 MDHEN and CDR2 SYDVKM. This CDR3 comprises 16 residues. The CDR3 protein is CASSGTRDSGNNEQFF. In DNA form, the CDR3 reads TGTGCCAGCAGTGGCACCCGGGACAGTGGGAACAATGAGCAGTTCTTC.

The rearrangement uses TRBV7-2 and TRBJ2-5; perhaps TRBD1 as D (6 bases). The CDR3 is made up of 16 amino acids. The germline V gene has CDR1 SGHTA and CDR2 FQGNSA. Trimming took 0 bases from V and 1 from J, leaving 12 bases between them. CDR3 nucleotides: TGTGCCAGCAGCTTAGCGGGGGCGGCCTCCCAAGAGACCCAGTACTTC. Its translation: CASSLAGAASQETQYF.

CDR3 bases: TGTGCCAGCAGCCAAGCCGGGCTTCAGGACTACAATGAGCAGTTCTTC. It is translated as CASSQAGLQDYNEQFF. This chain uses TRBV4-2 with TRBJ2-1; no definite D call. V lost 1 base, J lost 3 bases, and 13 bases lay in between. This CDR3 has 16 amino acids. The germline V gene has CDR1 LGHNA and CDR2 YNFKEQ.

Regarding this clone: Relative to the germline gene, one junction end is altered; a read error may explain this. The chain couples TRBV11-2 to TRBJ1-2, with D perhaps TRBD1 (5 bases). The CDR3 runs to 16 residues. The germline CDR1 and CDR2 sequences are SGHAT and FQNNGV. CDR3 in DNA: TGTGCCAGCAGCTTAGCTGGCAGACTGGCAGGGCCCTACTGCGACTTC. Translating it yields CASSLAGRLAGPYCDF.

The chain couples TRBV28 to TRBJ2-1; D gene uncertain. The CDR3 totals 16 residues. Germline values: CDR1 MDHEN, CDR2 SYDVKM. V shed 7 bases and J shed 0 bases, with 16 bases lying between them. CDR3 protein: CASIKNWPSSYNEQFF. As DNA, the CDR3 is TGTGCCAGCATCAAGAACTGGCCAAGCTCCTACAATGAGCAGTTCTTC.

The chain combines TRBV6-5 with TRBJ2-7, with a weak D call TRBD2 (6 bases). The ends were cut back, 5 bases at V and 10 bases at J, with 12 bases in the middle. Germline V lookup: CDR1 MNHEY, CDR2 SVGAGI. This CDR3 comprises 11 residues. The CDR3 DNA is TGTGCCAGCAGTCCTGGGGGGAGACAGTACTTC. This gives the protein CASSPGGRQYF.

The J gene is TRBJ2-3, the V gene TRBV28, with 12 nucleotides matching TRBD2. Looked up from germline, CDR1 is MDHEN and CDR2 is SYDVKM. The junction had 10 bases not matched to a gene; V was cut back by 6 bases and J by 6 bases. CDR3 length equals 16 residues. The CDR3 nucleotides read TGTGCCAGCAGACCGGGACTAGCGGGTCCTGGGGATACGCAGTATTTT. Translating gives CASRPGLAGPGDTQYF.

This chain joins TRBV4-1 and TRBJ2-3; TRBD2 matches 10 bases. The V segment lost 5 bases and the J segment 4 bases; nucleotides outside the gene matches: 9. This CDR3 spans 16 amino acids. CDR1 is MGHRA and CDR2 is YSYEKL in the germline V gene. Here the CDR3 DNA reads TGCGCCAGCAGCTACCAGCGGGAGGGTAGCGCAGATACGCAGTATTTT. It translates to CASSYQREGSADTQYF.

The V gene is TRBV7-8, the J gene TRBJ2-7; weak D call: TRBD1 (6 bases). The CDR3 spans 13 residues. Trimming pared 3 bases from V and 3 bases from J, leaving 9 bases between. Germline lookup yields CDR1 SGHVS and CDR2 FQNEAQ. The CDR3 loop is CASSLDRNYEQYF. In DNA form, the CDR3 reads TGTGCCAGCAGCTTGGACAGAAACTACGAGCAGTACTTC.

The chain carries TRBV6-1 and TRBJ1-2; D call uncertain. V was shortened by 7 bases and J by 2 bases, with 17 bases between the two germline ends. The germline CDR1 and CDR2 sequences are MNHNS and SASEGT. This CDR3 has 15 amino acids. The CDR3 loop is CASTVGRALNYGYTF. CDR3 nucleotides: TGTGCCAGCACCGTTGGGAGGGCACTCAACTATGGCTACACCTTC.

Concerning this clone itself: The germline gene is not matched at one end of the junction; a read error may be the cause. The chain links TRBV20-1 to TRBJ1-6; D not resolved. Germline CDR1 DFQATT, CDR2 SNEGSKA (reference sequence). The CDR3 loop spans 11 amino acids. The CDR3 nucleotides read TGCAGTGCTAATCCCGCCATCGAACAGCTTTTT. Translating gives CSANPAIEQLF.

The chain is built from TRBV7-3 and TRBJ1-1; unclear D gene. The CDR3 consists of 13 residues. With 3 bases removed from V and 3 bases from J, the gap between germline ends came to 8 bases. Germline loops: CDR1 SGHTA, CDR2 FQGTGA. The CDR3 bases are TGTGCCAGCAGCTTGTTCGGGGACACTGAAGCTTTCTTT. Amino acid sequence: CASSLFGDTEAFF.

The genes are TRBV23-1 and TRBJ2-7, with D uncertain. TRBV23-1 is sorted into the ORF group, with uncertain function. V was trimmed by 8 bases and J by 7 bases, leaving 15 bases between them. This CDR3 is built from 12 residues. The CDR3: CASPSRGREQYF. The CDR3 coding sequence is TGCGCCAGCCCGAGTCGTGGCCGGGAGCAGTACTTC.